The 24 T cell receptor beta chains below were found in one sample sequenced in a study of T-cell memory formation after mild COVID-19. Via MiXCR, TCRdb re-called the 5' RACE reads, giving one row per CDR3 protein. The sample shows about 350,000 distinct CDR3 sequences, roughly an eighth of them seen only once. Sequencing was carried out using PBMCs or a T cell subset sorted from them (not recorded which). These receptors were collected from a man aged 18 to 29 who had mild COVID-19 (a few samples of this study predate the infection). Cell type and time point are not known.

In its sample, this clonotype was seen many times. The rearrangement links TRBV12-3 or TRBV12-4 to TRBJ2-5; D is tentatively TRBD1 or TRBD2 (5 bases each). The CDR3 consists of 13 residues. V was pared by 1 base and J by 7 bases, with 10 bases between. CDR3 in amino acids: CASSLVGTGTQYF. DNA for the CDR3: TGTGCCAGCAGTTTAGTGGGGACGGGGACCCAGTACTTC.

This clonotype was seen a handful of times. This sequence joins TRBV29-1 and TRBJ1-1; D remains unclear. Germline V CDR1 and CDR2: SQVTM, ANQGSEA. The CDR3 runs to 12 residues. V was cut by 0 bases and J by 4 bases, with 6 bases left in between. The CDR3 bases are TGCAGCGTTGAAGATCTGAGCACTGAAGCTTTCTTT. Its protein is CSVEDLSTEAFF.

Many counts were recorded for this clonotype. The chain joins TRBV4-2 to TRBJ1-1, with D perhaps matching TRBD1 (5 bases). CDR1 is LGHNA, CDR2 YNFKEQ, per germline. Trimming removed 0 bases from V and 5 bases from J, with 13 bases in between. This CDR3 is 15 amino acids long. CDR3: CASSQDIGEGTEAFF. Written as DNA, the CDR3 is TGTGCCAGCAGCCAAGATATCGGGGAGGGGACTGAAGCTTTCTTT.

This clonotype was observed at least ten times. This sequence joins TRBV12-3 or TRBV12-4 and TRBJ2-5; the D gene is possibly TRBD1 (5 bases). The V end lost 5 bases, the J end lost 6 bases, and 10 bases lay between the germline ends. The CDR3 runs 12 residues. The CDR3 reads CASSHRSKTQYF. In DNA form, the CDR3 reads TGTGCCAGCAGTCACAGGAGTAAGACCCAGTACTTC.

This clonotype was found a few times. The chain carries TRBV4-1 and TRBJ1-5; D unclear. The CDR3 sequence is 15 residues long. Germline CDR1 is MGHRA and CDR2 is YSYEKL. Between the trimmed V and J ends, which lost 0 bases and 8 bases, there was a span of 14 bases. The CDR3 here is CASSQEPQLEEPQHF. Written as DNA, the CDR3 is TGCGCCAGCAGCCAAGAGCCCCAGCTGGAGGAGCCCCAGCATTTT.

Concerning this clonotype: The junction does not match germline at one end; this may be a read error. The chain recombines TRBV7-3 with TRBJ2-3, with 8 bases matching TRBD2. The CDR3 contains 14 residues. Germline CDR1 SGHTA, CDR2 FQGTGA. CDR3 coding DNA: TGTGACAGCAGTATGAGCGGGGGCGGTGGTACGCAGTATTTT. It codes for CDSSMSGGGGTQYF.

This clonotype was seen ten or more times. The rearrangement links TRBV2 to TRBJ1-5; 9 bases line up with TRBD1. CDR1 SNHLY and CDR2 FYNNEI come from the germline V gene. After removal of 9 bases from V and 6 bases from J, the junction contained 3 bases not matched to a gene. The length of the CDR3 is 12 residues. This chain's CDR3 is CASRQGGQPQHF. The CDR3 DNA is TGTGCCAGTAGACAGGGGGGTCAGCCCCAGCATTTT.

The rearrangement joins TRBV12-3 or TRBV12-4 to TRBJ2-7; D possibly matches TRBD1 or TRBD2 (5 bases each). Trimming cost V 3 bases and J 4 bases, with 13 bases left between them. The CDR3 length is 14 residues. The CDR3 DNA sequence: TGTGCCAGCAGTTTGTCGGGGCGCCATTACGAGCAGTACGTC. Its protein product is CASSLSGRHYEQYV.

The V and J genes are TRBV6-2 or TRBV6-3 and TRBJ2-3; possible D gene TRBD1, 5 bases. Germline V CDR1 and CDR2: MNHEY, SVGEGT. The V end was cut by 4 bases, the J end by 11 bases, with 13 bases between. This CDR3 has 12 residues. This chain's CDR3 is CASSWDQGGQYF. The CDR3 DNA reads as TGTGCCAGCAGTTGGGATCAGGGTGGGCAGTATTTT.

Concerning this clonotype: At one boundary the junction diverges from the germline segment, which might be a read error. The rearrangement links TRBV7-9 to TRBJ1-2; 7 bases align to TRBD1. CDR1 and CDR2 (germline): SEHNR, FQNEAQ (reference sequence). The length of the CDR3 is 16 residues. The CDR3 DNA reads as TGTGACAGCAGCTTTGCCCCACAGGGGCTCCACTATGGCTACACCTTC. Its protein is CDSSFAPQGLHYGYTF.

In its sample, this clonotype was seen many times. CDR3 residues: CASSLFSGGLGPNEQFF. CDR3 DNA sequence: TGCGCCAGCAGCTTGTTCAGCGGGGGGCTCGGTCCCAATGAGCAGTTCTTC. The V and J genes are TRBV5-1 and TRBJ2-1; TRBD2 aligns across 9 bases. CDR3 size: 17 residues. The junction had 11 bases not matched to a gene; V was cut back by 1 base and J by 6 bases. CDR1 is SGHRS, CDR2 YFSETQ, per germline.

The V gene is TRBV6-5, the J gene TRBJ2-7; TRBD1 agrees at 9 bases. Germline CDR1 MNHEY, CDR2 SVGAGI. V shed 7 bases and J 3 bases; nucleotides not matched to a gene: 7. The CDR3 covers 14 residues. Here the CDR3 reads CASTSGTGIYEQYF. In DNA, the CDR3 is TGTGCCAGCACCTCCGGGACAGGGATCTACGAGCAGTACTTC.

This clonotype was seen at least ten times. This chain connects TRBV7-9 to TRBJ2-5; no reliable D call. Germline values: CDR1 SEHNR, CDR2 FQNEAQ (reference sequence). The CDR3 covers 13 residues. The V gene lost 3 bases and the J gene lost 4 bases, with 9 bases spanning the gap. The chain's CDR3 is CASSLVARETQYF. CDR3 DNA sequence: TGTGCCAGCAGCTTGGTAGCCCGAGAGACCCAGTACTTC.

In this sample, this clonotype turned up a few times. The chain has TRBV5-1 and TRBJ1-6, with D tentatively TRBD1 (5 bases). The CDR3 totals 14 residues. Looked up from germline, CDR1 is SGHRS and CDR2 is YFSETQ. V was trimmed by 5 bases and J by 7 bases, leaving 13 bases between them. As DNA, the CDR3 is TGCGCCAGCAGGCCCACGGGGGAAAATTCACCCCTCCACTTT. Translation gives CASRPTGENSPLHF.

The J gene is TRBJ2-5, the V gene TRBV7-2, with 7 positions matching TRBD2. Germline trimming cut 7 bases from V and 1 base from J; bases unmatched to any gene: 9. The germline CDR1 and CDR2 sequences are SGHTA and FQGNSA. The CDR3 spans 15 residues. CDR3 residues: CASTGAGTLQETQYF. CDR3 bases: TGTGCCAGCACGGGAGCGGGGACCCTCCAAGAGACCCAGTACTTC.

The chain recombines TRBV5-4 with TRBJ1-6; a possible D gene is TRBD1 (5 bases). This CDR3 comprises 15 residues. The germline gives CDR1 SGHNT, CDR2 YYREEE (reference sequence). Trimming stripped 4 bases from V and 5 bases from J, with 13 bases between. For the CDR3, the DNA is TGTGCCAGCAGCCGGGGATTGGGGGATAATTCACCCCTCCACTTT. Translating it yields CASSRGLGDNSPLHF.

This chain joins TRBV20-1 and TRBJ1-1; 7 nucleotides align to TRBD1. The germline V gene encodes CDR1 DFQATT and CDR2 SNEGSKA (reference sequence). The CDR3 runs to 13 residues. With 7 bases clipped from V and 3 bases from J, the junction kept 8 bases outside the gene matches. The CDR3 loop reads CSERATGDTEAFF. In nucleotides, the CDR3 is TGCAGTGAGCGAGCAACAGGGGACACTGAAGCTTTCTTT.

In nucleotides, the CDR3 is TGTGCCACCAGCCGGGACAGGGAGGCCAATCAGCCCCAGCATTTT. Translated: CATSRDREANQPQHF. The chain employs TRBV15 and TRBJ1-5; 9 bases fit TRBD1. Germline CDR1 and CDR2: LNHNV and YYDKDF (reference sequence). The V and J ends lost 5 bases and 3 bases, in that order; junction bases with no gene match: 5. The CDR3 totals 15 residues.

This chain connects TRBV5-1 to TRBJ2-2; no firm D call. The CDR3 extends over 13 amino acids. The V end lost 3 bases, the J end lost 2 bases, and 5 bases lay between the germline ends. CDR1 and CDR2 from the germline V gene are SGHRS and YFSETQ. The CDR3 bases are TGCGCCAGCAGCTCGGACAACACCGGGGAGCTGTTTTTT. It codes for CASSSDNTGELFF.

This clonotype was picked up a small number of times. J is TRBJ1-4 and V is TRBV7-2, with D tentatively TRBD1 (5 bases). CDR1 and CDR2 (germline): SGHTA, FQGNSA. The V gene lost 3 bases and the J gene lost 7 bases, with 9 bases spanning the gap. CDR3 length equals 13 residues. This CDR3 reads CASSFAGGEKLFF. CDR3 in DNA: TGTGCCAGCAGCTTTGCGGGGGGTGAAAAACTGTTTTTT. The full variable domain, in which reference TRBV7-2 and TRBJ1-4 provide the parts outside the CDR3, is GAGVSQSPSNKVTEKGKDVELRCDPISGHTALYWYRQSLGQGLEFLIYFQGNSAPDKSGLPSDRFSAERTGGSVSTLTIQRTQQEDSAVYLCASSFAGGEKLFFGSGTQLSVL.

This clonotype was recorded a few times. V gene TRBV12-3 or TRBV12-4 combines with J gene TRBJ2-3, with no clear D. This CDR3 comprises 14 residues. The V and J ends lost 3 bases and 4 bases respectively, with 11 bases between them. The CDR3 loop is CASSFAPPADTQYF. The CDR3 DNA reads as TGTGCCAGCAGTTTTGCCCCCCCAGCAGATACGCAGTATTTT.

V gene TRBV6-1 combines with J gene TRBJ2-7; TRBD2 agrees at 13 bases. In germline, CDR1 is MNHNS, CDR2 SASEGT. The CDR3 consists of 16 residues. The V segment lost 6 bases and the J segment 6 bases; nucleotides outside the gene matches: 11. The CDR3 region is CASRPGLAGSRGEQYV. The CDR3 DNA reads TGTGCCAGCAGACCGGGACTAGCGGGGTCGAGGGGCGAGCAGTACGTC.

CDR3 sequence: CASSLALGLGETQYF. The CDR3 DNA sequence: TGTGCCAGCAGCTTAGCTCTCGGACTCGGAGAGACCCAGTACTTC. The rearrangement links TRBV7-8 to TRBJ2-5, with D perhaps TRBD2 (5 bases). V was clipped by 0 bases and J by 4 bases, with 12 bases between them. Germline V gene sequence: CDR1 SGHVS, CDR2 FQNEAQ. This CDR3 is built from 15 residues.

The V call is TRBV6-5, the J call TRBJ1-2; D is unresolved. This CDR3 has 11 amino acids. Looked up from germline, CDR1 is MNHEY and CDR2 is SVGAGI. Trimming cost V 7 bases and J 4 bases, with 7 bases left between them. CDR3 DNA: TGTGCCAGCAAAAGAGGCTATGGCTACACCTTC. Its protein is CASKRGYGYTF.